Presented here are 28 T cell receptor beta chains from one specimen sequenced in a study of blood T cell repertoires in COVID-19. The table came from immunoSEQ multiplex PCR; TCRdb's copy has only in-frame clones and leaves some out. The sample yields about 120,000 clones, 79% seen once. Input material: peripheral blood. Every receptor here comes from a man aged 35 to 55 with active or convalescent COVID-19.

The rearrangement uses TRBV23-1 and TRBJ1-2; no reliable D call. TRBV23-1 is an ORF, and what it does is uncertain. The ends were cut back, 0 bases at V and 4 bases at J, with 12 bases in the middle. CDR3 length: 15 residues. The CDR3 DNA sequence: TGCGCCAGCAGTCAATCGCCTCCGGGGTCCTATGGCTACACCTTC. Protein product: CASSQSPPGSYGYTF.

The chain uses TRBV29-1 and TRBJ2-5; a weak D match, TRBD1 (5 bases). CDR3 length equals 13 residues. Germline V gene sequence: CDR1 SQVTM, CDR2 ANQGSEA. Here the CDR3 DNA reads TGCAGTACCTCACAGGCCCCGCAAGAGACCCAGTACTTC. It is translated as CSTSQAPQETQYF.

The chain couples TRBV24-1 to TRBJ2-1, with D possibly matching TRBD2 (6 bases). The germline V gene has CDR1 KGHDR and CDR2 SFDVKD. The CDR3 consists of 14 residues. Trimming cost V 10 bases and J 6 bases, with 18 bases left between them. This CDR3 reads CATSGVADLNEQFF. CDR3 nucleotide sequence: TGTGCCACTTCCGGGGTAGCGGACCTCAATGAGCAGTTCTTC.

The chain joins TRBV7-3 to TRBJ2-1; D is unresolved. This CDR3 region has 15 residues. Germline CDR1 reads SGHTA; CDR2 reads FQGTGA. V gave up 1 base and J gave up 0 bases, with 7 bases separating them. The CDR3 here is CASSLSGASYNEQFF. In DNA form, the CDR3 reads TGTGCCAGCAGCTTAAGCGGCGCCTCCTACAATGAGCAGTTCTTC.

This chain uses TRBV9 with TRBJ2-5; D not certain. Trimming removed 0 bases from V and 2 bases from J, with 5 bases in between. The germline gives CDR1 SGDLS, CDR2 YYNGEE. The length of the CDR3 is 13 residues. CDR3 amino acids: CASSVDLQETQYF. In DNA, the CDR3 is TGTGCCAGCAGCGTAGACTTACAAGAGACCCAGTACTTC.

The chain links TRBV30 to TRBJ1-3; no reliable D call. Between the trimmed V and J ends, which lost 4 bases and 0 bases, there was a span of 13 bases. Germline loops: CDR1 GTSNPN, CDR2 SVGIG (reference sequence). The CDR3 length is 15 residues. The DNA of the CDR3 is TGTGCCTGGACTCACGGGGTTCACTCTGGAAACACCATATATTTT. Its translation: CAWTHGVHSGNTIYF.

The gene calls are TRBV30 and TRBJ2-5; 11 positions match TRBD2. Per the germline V gene, CDR1 is GTSNPN and CDR2 is SVGIG (reference sequence). This CDR3 is built from 13 residues. Losses at the gene ends were 5 bases for V and 1 base for J; bases not matched to a gene: 0. CDR3 nucleotide sequence: TGTGCCTGGGGACTAGCGGGCCAAGAGACCCAGTACTTC. Protein product: CAWGLAGQETQYF.

The genes are TRBV3-1 (or the pseudogene TRBV3-2) and TRBJ2-3; D perhaps matches TRBD2 (5 bases). The CDR3 length is 12 residues. Per germline, CDR1 LGHDT and CDR2 YNNKEL (reference sequence). Trimming removed 4 bases at V and 9 bases at J, with 11 bases between. The CDR3 region is CASSPVAGTQYF. The CDR3 DNA follows: TGTGCCAGCAGCCCGGTGGCGGGCACGCAGTATTTT.

The V gene is TRBV7-9, the J gene TRBJ2-3; D gene ambiguous. Germline CDR1 and CDR2: SEHNR and FQNEAQ (reference sequence). Trimming removed 4 bases from V and 8 bases from J, with 13 bases in between. The CDR3 sequence is 13 residues long. The CDR3, as DNA: TGTGCCAGCAGCTCCCCAAGAACGGGTACGCAGTATTTT. Protein sequence: CASSSPRTGTQYF.

This chain uses TRBV18 with TRBJ2-6, with 7 bases aligning to TRBD1. The junction had 1 base not matched to a gene; V was cut back by 0 bases and J by 2 bases. Per germline, CDR1 KGHSH and CDR2 LQKENI. The CDR3 contains 16 residues. Here the CDR3 DNA reads TGTGCCAGCTCACCACCTACAGGGGCTGGGGCCAACGTCCTGACTTTC. Translating gives CASSPPTGAGANVLTF.

The gene calls are TRBV9 and TRBJ1-2; TRBD1 matches 9 bases. V dropped 4 bases and J dropped 4; count of bases not matched to a gene: 5. Looked up from germline, CDR1 is SGDLS and CDR2 is YYNGEE. This CDR3 contains 14 residues. This CDR3 is CASSQGQGTYGYTF. The CDR3 coding sequence is TGTGCCAGCAGCCAAGGACAGGGGACCTATGGCTACACCTTC.

This chain connects TRBV5-1 to TRBJ1-2; the match to TRBD1 covers 7 bases. V lost 5 bases, J lost 6 bases, and 10 bases stayed unmatched. Germline lookup yields CDR1 SGHRS and CDR2 YFSETQ. This CDR3 has 14 amino acids. CDR3 nucleotide sequence: TGCGCCAGCAGTCGAACAGGGGCTAAGGATGGCTACACCTTC. It codes for CASSRTGAKDGYTF.

This clone was found once. The chain has TRBV5-1 and TRBJ2-1, with D perhaps matching TRBD2 (6 bases). Germline CDR1 is SGHRS and CDR2 is YFSETQ. The V gene lost 5 bases and the J gene lost 7 bases, with 19 bases spanning the gap. The CDR3 covers 15 residues. The CDR3 region has the DNA TGCGCCAGCAGGACTGGAGGGCCGGTGCTTAATGAGCAGTTCTTC. Amino acid sequence: CASRTGGPVLNEQFF.

This clone was counted only a few times. V and J are TRBV3-1 (or the pseudogene TRBV3-2) and TRBJ1-1; TRBD1 matches 7 bases. CDR1 LGHDT and CDR2 YNNKEL come from the germline V gene (reference sequence). The V segment lost 0 bases and the J segment 5 bases; nucleotides outside the gene matches: 6. The CDR3 spans 15 residues. The CDR3 DNA follows: TGTGCCAGCAGCCAAGATCCAGGGGGGTCTACTGAAGCTTTCTTT. Amino acid sequence: CASSQDPGGSTEAFF.

The chain has TRBV6-5 and TRBJ1-2, with a tentative D call TRBD1 (5 bases). V was shortened by 7 bases and J by 2 bases, with 8 bases between the two germline ends. The CDR3 covers 12 residues. Germline V gene lookup returns CDR1 MNHEY and CDR2 SVGAGI. The CDR3 here is CASTDRNYGYTF. As DNA, the CDR3 is TGTGCCAGCACCGACAGAAACTATGGCTACACCTTC.

This clone was seen just once. The chain has TRBV6-5 and TRBJ1-3, with TRBD1 matching over 7 bases. Germline CDR1 and CDR2: MNHEY and SVGAGI. V gave up 6 bases and J gave up 0 bases; unmatched junction bases: 5. The CDR3 is made up of 15 amino acids. CDR3 region: CASRPAGGSGNTIYF. In nucleotides, the CDR3 is TGTGCCAGCAGACCTGCAGGGGGCTCTGGAAACACCATATATTTT.

This rearrangement joins TRBV19 to TRBJ1-1, with D possibly TRBD1 on 5 matching bases. Trimming left V 7 bases short and J 1 base short, with 13 bases between. This CDR3 is 14 amino acids long. The germline V gene encodes CDR1 LNHDA and CDR2 SQIVND (reference sequence). The CDR3 DNA reads as TGTGCCAGTATGAAAATTGGGGCGAACACTGAAGCTTTCTTT. It is translated as CASMKIGANTEAFF.

The gene calls are TRBV28 and TRBJ2-1; unclear D gene. In germline, CDR1 is MDHEN, CDR2 SYDVKM. Trimming took off 7 bases at V and 3 bases at J, with 25 bases between the two ends. CDR3 length equals 18 residues. CDR3: CASNSRRNEIRSYNEQFF. DNA of the CDR3: TGTGCCAGCAACTCAAGGCGGAACGAGATCCGGAGCTACAATGAGCAGTTCTTC.

The chain recombines TRBV6-5 with TRBJ1-4; D gene uncertain. V was shortened by 0 bases and J by 5 bases, with 7 bases between the two germline ends. CDR1 is MNHEY, CDR2 SVGAGI, per germline. The CDR3 runs to 14 residues. The CDR3 sequence: CASSYSRLNEKLFF. CDR3 in DNA: TGTGCCAGCAGTTACTCGAGACTAAATGAAAAACTGTTTTTT.

The rearrangement links TRBV19 to TRBJ2-7, with 9 bases aligning to TRBD1. This CDR3 spans 15 amino acids. With 1 base clipped from V and 4 bases from J, the junction kept 5 bases outside the gene matches. Germline-derived CDR1 and CDR2 are LNHDA and SQIVND (reference sequence). This CDR3 reads CASSIAGTGWYEQYF. The DNA of the CDR3 is TGTGCCAGTAGTATAGCCGGGACAGGGTGGTACGAGCAGTACTTC.

V gene TRBV9 combines with J gene TRBJ1-1; 8 bases fit TRBD1. Germline V gene sequence: CDR1 SGDLS, CDR2 YYNGEE. V gave up 3 bases and J gave up 5 bases; unmatched junction bases: 12. The CDR3 length is 16 residues. In DNA form, the CDR3 reads TGTGCCAGCAGCGCCGGCGGACAGGGCCCTCTGACTGAAGCTTTCTTT. The encoded protein is CASSAGGQGPLTEAFF.

This chain uses TRBV5-1 with TRBJ2-5; the match to TRBD2 covers 7 bases. Looked up from germline, CDR1 is SGHRS and CDR2 is YFSETQ. The trim removed 5 bases at V and 5 bases at J, leaving 15 bases unmatched. The CDR3 consists of 16 residues. CDR3 in DNA: TGCGCCAGCAGACCAGACGGGGGGAGGGCCCGGGAGACCCAGTACTTC. Protein product: CASRPDGGRARETQYF.

The genes are TRBV19 and TRBJ1-3; unclear D gene. V shed 4 bases and J shed 1 base, with 8 bases lying between them. Germline values: CDR1 LNHDA, CDR2 SQIVND (reference sequence). This CDR3 has 14 amino acids. The DNA for the CDR3 is TGTGCCAGTAGTACCGGACTTTCTGGAAACACCATATATTTT. This sequence encodes CASSTGLSGNTIYF.

The genes are TRBV4-2 and TRBJ2-5; 9 bases are shared with TRBD2. CDR1 and CDR2 (germline): LGHNA, YNFKEQ. The CDR3 extends over 17 amino acids. Trimming took 1 base from V and 2 from J; bases not matched to a gene: 8. This CDR3 reads CASSQGTLAGAQETQYF. CDR3 in DNA: TGTGCCAGCAGCCAAGGGACCTTAGCGGGGGCGCAAGAGACCCAGTACTTC.

The chain uses TRBV11-3 and TRBJ1-3; no definite D call. CDR1 and CDR2 from the germline V gene are SGHNT and YENEEA. CDR3 length: 17 amino acids. V lost 2 bases, J lost 2 bases, and 16 bases lay in between. Here the CDR3 DNA reads TGTGCCAGCAGCTTAAGCTGGGGAGGAGGCGCTGGAAACACCATATATTTT. Its translation: CASSLSWGGGAGNTIYF.

V is TRBV27 and J is TRBJ1-2, with TRBD1 matching over 9 bases. The CDR3 contains 15 residues. From germline, CDR1 is MNHEY and CDR2 SMNVEV (reference sequence). The junction had 9 bases not matched to a gene; V was cut back by 6 bases and J by 4 bases. DNA of the CDR3: TGTGCCAGCAGCGATACCGGGACAGGGATCTATGGCTACACCTTC. Translating gives CASSDTGTGIYGYTF.

The V gene is TRBV6-5, the J gene TRBJ1-4, with 9 positions matching TRBD1. The germline V gene has CDR1 MNHEY and CDR2 SVGAGI. J gave up 2 bases and V 6 bases, and 4 bases lay outside the gene matches. This CDR3 has 15 amino acids. CDR3 nucleotides: TGTGCCAGCAGACCAGGGACAGGGACTAATGAAAAACTGTTTTTT. This encodes CASRPGTGTNEKLFF.

V is TRBV4-1 and J is TRBJ1-4, with D possibly being TRBD1 (6 bases). The CDR3 contains 15 residues. Germline CDR1 and CDR2: MGHRA and YSYEKL. Trimming pared 4 bases from V and 5 bases from J, leaving 14 bases between. The chain's CDR3 is CASSPSGQSNEKLFF. CDR3 DNA: TGCGCCAGCAGCCCCTCCGGACAGTCAAATGAAAAACTGTTTTTT.